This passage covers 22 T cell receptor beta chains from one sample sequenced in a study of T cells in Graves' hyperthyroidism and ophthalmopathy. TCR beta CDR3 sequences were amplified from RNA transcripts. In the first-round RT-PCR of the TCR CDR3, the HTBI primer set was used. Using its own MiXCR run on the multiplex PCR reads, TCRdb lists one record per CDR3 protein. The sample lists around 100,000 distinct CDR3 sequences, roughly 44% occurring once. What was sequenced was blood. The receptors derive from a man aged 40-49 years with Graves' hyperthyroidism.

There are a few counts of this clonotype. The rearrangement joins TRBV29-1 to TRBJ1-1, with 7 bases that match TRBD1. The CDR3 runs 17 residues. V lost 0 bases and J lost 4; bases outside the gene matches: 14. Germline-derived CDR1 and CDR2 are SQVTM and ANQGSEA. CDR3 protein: CSVEDRQGKGISTEAFF. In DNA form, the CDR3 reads TGCAGCGTTGAAGACCGACAGGGCAAGGGGATAAGCACTGAAGCTTTCTTT. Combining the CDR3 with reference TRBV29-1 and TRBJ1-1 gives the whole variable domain SAVISQKPSRDICQRGTSLTIQCQVDSQVTMMFWYRQQPGQSLTLIATANQGSEATYESGFVIDKFPISRPNLTFSTLTVSNMSPEDSSIYLCSVEDRQGKGISTEAFFGQGTRLTVV.

The CDR3 region has the DNA TGTGCCAGCAGTTTATCTGGTAACAGGAACACTGAAGCTTTCTTT. Its translation: CASSLSGNRNTEAFF. The V gene is TRBV28, the J gene TRBJ1-1, with D unclear. V lost 1 base and J 1 base, leaving 10 bases between the germline ends. The germline gives CDR1 MDHEN, CDR2 SYDVKM. This CDR3 region has 15 residues.

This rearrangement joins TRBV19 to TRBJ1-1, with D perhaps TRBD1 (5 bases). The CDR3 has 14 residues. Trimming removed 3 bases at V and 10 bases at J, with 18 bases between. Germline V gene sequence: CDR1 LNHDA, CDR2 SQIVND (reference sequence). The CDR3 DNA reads TGTGCCAGTAGTATTGGTCGGAGCGGGGGACGAGCTTTCTTT. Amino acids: CASSIGRSGGRAFF. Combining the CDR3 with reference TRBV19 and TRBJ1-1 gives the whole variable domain DGGITQSPKYLFRKEGQNVTLSCEQNLNHDAMYWYRQDPGQGLRLIYYSQIVNDFQKGDIAEGYSVSREKKESFPLTVTSAQKNPTAFYLCASSIGRSGGRAFFGQGTRLTVV.

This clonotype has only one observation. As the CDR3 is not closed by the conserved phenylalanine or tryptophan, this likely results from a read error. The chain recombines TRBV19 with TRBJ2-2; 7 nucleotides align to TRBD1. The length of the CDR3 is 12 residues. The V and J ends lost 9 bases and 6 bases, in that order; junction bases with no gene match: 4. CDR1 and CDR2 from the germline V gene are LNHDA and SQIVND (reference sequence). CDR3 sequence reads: CASGQVSGELFS. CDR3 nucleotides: TGTGCCAGCGGACAGGTCTCCGGGGAGCTGTTTTCT.

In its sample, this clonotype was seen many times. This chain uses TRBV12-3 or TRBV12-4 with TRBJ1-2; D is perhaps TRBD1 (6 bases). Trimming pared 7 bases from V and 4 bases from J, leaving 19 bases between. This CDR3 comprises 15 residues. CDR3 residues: CASTSTLGGAYGYTF. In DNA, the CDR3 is TGTGCCAGCACTTCGACTTTGGGGGGCGCCTATGGCTACACCTTC.

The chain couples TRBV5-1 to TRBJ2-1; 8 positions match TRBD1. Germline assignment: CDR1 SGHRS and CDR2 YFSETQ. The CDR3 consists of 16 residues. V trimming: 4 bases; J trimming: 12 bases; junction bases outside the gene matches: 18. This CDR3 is CASSPGGTQGADTQFF. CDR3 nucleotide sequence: TGCGCCAGCAGCCCCGGAGGGACGCAGGGGGCAGATACGCAGTTCTTC.

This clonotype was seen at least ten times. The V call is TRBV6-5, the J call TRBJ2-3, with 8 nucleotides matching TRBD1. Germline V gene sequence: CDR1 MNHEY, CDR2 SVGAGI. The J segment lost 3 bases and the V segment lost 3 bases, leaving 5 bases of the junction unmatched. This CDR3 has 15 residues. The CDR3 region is CASSYAGGLTDTQYF. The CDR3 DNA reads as TGTGCCAGCAGTTATGCAGGGGGCTTGACAGATACGCAGTATTTT.

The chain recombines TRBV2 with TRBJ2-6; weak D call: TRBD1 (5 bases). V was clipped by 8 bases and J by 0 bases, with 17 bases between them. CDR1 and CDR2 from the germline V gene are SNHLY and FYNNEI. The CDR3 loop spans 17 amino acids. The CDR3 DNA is TGTGCCAGCTCCCTAACGGCAGGGAACTCTGGGGCCAACGTCCTGACTTTC. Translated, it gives CASSLTAGNSGANVLTF.

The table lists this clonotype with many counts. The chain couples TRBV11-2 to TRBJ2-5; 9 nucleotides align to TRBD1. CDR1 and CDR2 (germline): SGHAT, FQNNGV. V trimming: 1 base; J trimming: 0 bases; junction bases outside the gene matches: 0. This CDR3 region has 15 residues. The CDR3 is CASSLGDRDQETQYF. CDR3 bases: TGTGCCAGCAGCTTAGGGGACAGGGACCAAGAGACCCAGTACTTC. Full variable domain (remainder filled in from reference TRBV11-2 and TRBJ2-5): EAGVAQSPRYKIIEKRQSVAFWCNPISGHATLYWYQQILGQGPKLLIQFQNNGVVDDSQLPKDRFSAERLKGVDSTLKIQPAKLEDSAVYLCASSLGDRDQETQYFGPGTRLLVL.

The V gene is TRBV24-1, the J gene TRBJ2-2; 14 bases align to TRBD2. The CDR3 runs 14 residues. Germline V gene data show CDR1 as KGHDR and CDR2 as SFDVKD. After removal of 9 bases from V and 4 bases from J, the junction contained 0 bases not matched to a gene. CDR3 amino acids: CATGTSGSTGELFF. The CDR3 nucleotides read TGTGCCACCGGGACTAGCGGGAGCACCGGGGAGCTGTTTTTT.

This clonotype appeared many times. The CDR3 here is CASSIDFVRLDTQYF. The CDR3, as DNA: TGTGCCAGTAGTATAGATTTTGTTAGGCTAGATACGCAGTATTTT. The chain is built from TRBV19 and TRBJ2-3; no reliable D call. The length of the CDR3 is 15 residues. V lost 0 bases, J lost 5 bases, and 12 bases lay in between. Per the germline V gene, CDR1 is LNHDA and CDR2 is SQIVND (reference sequence).

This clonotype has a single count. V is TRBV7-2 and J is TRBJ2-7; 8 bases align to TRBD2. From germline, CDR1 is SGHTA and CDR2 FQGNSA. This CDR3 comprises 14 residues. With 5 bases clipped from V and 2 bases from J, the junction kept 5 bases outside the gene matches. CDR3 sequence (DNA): TGTGCCAGCAGCCTACCGACTAGCGCCTACGAGCAGTACTTC. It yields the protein CASSLPTSAYEQYF.

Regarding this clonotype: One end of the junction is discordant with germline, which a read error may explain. CDR3 in DNA: TGTGCCAGCAGCTTGGCGGACAGGGGGGTTCGGGGCTATACCTTC. Amino acid sequence: CASSLADRGVRGYTF. The rearrangement links TRBV7-9 to TRBJ1-2; 10 bases line up with TRBD1. This CDR3 comprises 15 residues. Germline CDR1 SEHNR, CDR2 FQNEAQ (reference sequence).

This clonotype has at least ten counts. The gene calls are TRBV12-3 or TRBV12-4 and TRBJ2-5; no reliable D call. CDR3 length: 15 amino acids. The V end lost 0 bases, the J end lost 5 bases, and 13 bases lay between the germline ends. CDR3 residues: CASSLARSARETQYF. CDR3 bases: TGTGCCAGCAGTTTAGCCAGGTCCGCACGGGAGACCCAGTACTTC.

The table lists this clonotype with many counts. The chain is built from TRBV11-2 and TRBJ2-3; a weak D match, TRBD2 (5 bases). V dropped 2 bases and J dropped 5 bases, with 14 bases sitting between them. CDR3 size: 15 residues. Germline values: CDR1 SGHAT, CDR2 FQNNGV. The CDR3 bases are TGTGCCAGCAGCTTACGACTACTAGGCAGAGATACGCAGTATTTT. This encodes CASSLRLLGRDTQYF.

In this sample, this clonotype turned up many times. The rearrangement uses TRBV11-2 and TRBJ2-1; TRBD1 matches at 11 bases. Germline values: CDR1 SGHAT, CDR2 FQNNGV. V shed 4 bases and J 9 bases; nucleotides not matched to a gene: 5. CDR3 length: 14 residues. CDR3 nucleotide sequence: TGTGCCAGCAGCTCAGGGGACAGGGGGTTTGAGCAGTTCTTC. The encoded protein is CASSSGDRGFEQFF. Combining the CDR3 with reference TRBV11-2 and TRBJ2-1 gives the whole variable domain EAGVAQSPRYKIIEKRQSVAFWCNPISGHATLYWYQQILGQGPKLLIQFQNNGVVDDSQLPKDRFSAERLKGVDSTLKIQPAKLEDSAVYLCASSSGDRGFEQFFGPGTRLTVL.

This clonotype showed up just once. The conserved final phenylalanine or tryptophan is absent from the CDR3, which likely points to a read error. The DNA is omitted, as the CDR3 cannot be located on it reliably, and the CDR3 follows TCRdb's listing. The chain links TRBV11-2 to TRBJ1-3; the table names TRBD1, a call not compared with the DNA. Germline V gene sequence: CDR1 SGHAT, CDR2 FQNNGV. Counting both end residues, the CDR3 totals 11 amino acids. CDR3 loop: CASSPRDTIIP.

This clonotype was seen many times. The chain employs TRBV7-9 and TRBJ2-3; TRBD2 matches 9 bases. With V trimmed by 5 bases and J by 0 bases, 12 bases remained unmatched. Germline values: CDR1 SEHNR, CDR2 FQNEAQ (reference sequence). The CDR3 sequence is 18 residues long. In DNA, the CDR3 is TGTGCCAGCAGCCTGCCCCAAGCTAGCGGGATGAGCACAGATACGCAGTATTTT. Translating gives CASSLPQASGMSTDTQYF.

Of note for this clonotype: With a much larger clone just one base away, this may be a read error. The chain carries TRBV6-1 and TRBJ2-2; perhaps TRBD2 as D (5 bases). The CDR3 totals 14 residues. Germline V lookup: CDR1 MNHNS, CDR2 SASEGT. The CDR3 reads CASKADTNTGELSF. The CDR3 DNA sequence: TGTGCCAGCAAAGCAGATACGAACACCGGGGAGCTGTCTTTT.

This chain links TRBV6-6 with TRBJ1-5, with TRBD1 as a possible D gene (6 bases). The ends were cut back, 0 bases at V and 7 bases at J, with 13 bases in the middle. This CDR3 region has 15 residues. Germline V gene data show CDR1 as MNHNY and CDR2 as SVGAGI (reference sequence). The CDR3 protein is CASSYSKGGKQPQHF. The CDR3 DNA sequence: TGTGCCAGCAGTTACTCGAAGGGGGGGAAGCAGCCCCAGCATTTT.

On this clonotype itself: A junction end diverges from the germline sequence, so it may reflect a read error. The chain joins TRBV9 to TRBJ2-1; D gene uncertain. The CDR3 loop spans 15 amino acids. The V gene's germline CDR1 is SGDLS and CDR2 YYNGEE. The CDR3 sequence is CASSVEGPEYNEQFF. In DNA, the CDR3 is TGTGCCAGCAGCGTAGAAGGCCCCGAGTACAATGAACAGTTCTTC.

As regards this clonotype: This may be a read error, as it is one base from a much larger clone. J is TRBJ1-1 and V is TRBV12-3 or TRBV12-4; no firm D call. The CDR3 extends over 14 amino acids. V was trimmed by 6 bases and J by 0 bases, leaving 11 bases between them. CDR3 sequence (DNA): TGTGCCAGCAGATATGGAGGTATGAACACTGAAGCTTTCTTT. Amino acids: CASRYGGMNTEAFF.